This TCR beta chain was found in a study of vaccination effects on CD4 cells after COVID-19. V lost 2 bases and J 4 bases, leaving 12 bases between the germline ends. The CDR3 is 16 residues long. Germline CDR1 LNHDA, CDR2 SQIVND (reference sequence). Some clones are missing from TCRdb's copy, which holds only in-frame ones; the method was immunoSEQ multiplex PCR. The table has tens of thousands of clones, 75% to 90% seen once. Comments on this clone: The antigen is not known.

Under the ViraFEST assay, PBMC were stimulated with viral peptide pools so that antigen-specific CD4+ T cells expanded. Sequencing was performed afterwards. The culture ran for roughly ten days before CD4+ T cells were isolated. Either the BNT162b2 or mRNA-1273 vaccine was given to participants in two doses. Half the medium was replaced with IL-2 medium on days 3 and 7. This sequence originates from a human donor who received a COVID-19 vaccine. Some clones in this sample may be carry-over from other donors' samples. The chain combines TRBV19 with TRBJ2-6, with D unclear. The source material was CD4+ T cells from PBMCs cultured with SARS-CoV-2 spike peptides, sampled after COVID-19 vaccination. The chain's CDR3 is CASSIKQRSGANVLTF. The CDR3 nucleotides are TGTGCCAGTAGTATAAAACAGCGATCGGGGGCCAACGTCCTGACTTTC.